Below are 28 T cell receptor beta chains sequenced from a single sample in a study of CD8+ T cells in alopecia areata. Reverse transcription of extracted RNA yielded cDNA, which provided the sequencing template. Sequencing used immunoSEQ multiplex PCR; TCRdb keeps in-frame clones, though not all of them. This sample has around 150,000 clones, with 50% to 65% found just once. What was sequenced was CD4+ T cells sorted from blood. The receptors stem from a human donor in good health.

The chain joins TRBV30 to TRBJ1-5, with 10 bases matching TRBD1. CDR1 is GTSNPN and CDR2 is SVGIG in the germline V gene (reference sequence). The length of the CDR3 is 13 residues. The trim removed 4 bases at V and 6 bases at J, leaving 3 bases unmatched. As DNA, the CDR3 is TGTGCCTGGACGGGACAGGGGTCTCAGCCCCAGCATTTT. Amino acids: CAWTGQGSQPQHF.

There are a few counts of this clone. The gene calls are TRBV29-1 and TRBJ1-1; D is undetermined. V lost 7 bases, J lost 4 bases, and 7 bases lay in between. CDR3 length: 10 residues. Germline CDR1 reads SQVTM; CDR2 reads ANQGSEA. In DNA form, the CDR3 reads TGCAGCGGGTACGGCACTGAAGCTTTCTTT. This gives the protein CSGYGTEAFF.

The rearrangement joins TRBV5-1 to TRBJ2-3, with 7 bases lining up with TRBD2. Losses at the gene ends were 2 bases for V and 1 base for J; bases not matched to a gene: 4. CDR1 is SGHRS, CDR2 YFSETQ, per germline. The CDR3 has 15 amino acids. Written as DNA, the CDR3 is TGCGCCAGCAGCTTAAGCGGGGACCGCACAGATACGCAGTATTTT. It encodes CASSLSGDRTDTQYF.

This clone was counted a few times. CDR3 amino acids: CAIPRTSAIDEQFF. CDR3 DNA sequence: TGTGCCATTCCTAGGACTAGCGCCATAGATGAGCAGTTCTTC. This sequence joins TRBV2 and TRBJ2-1, with 9 bases identical to TRBD2. V dropped 10 bases and J dropped 8; count of bases not matched to a gene: 12. This CDR3 has 14 amino acids. CDR1 and CDR2 (germline): SNHLY, FYNNEI.

A few counts support this clone. Additional DNA sequences in this sample encode the identical CDR3. The chain couples TRBV29-1 to TRBJ1-1, with unresolved D. Germline V CDR1 and CDR2: SQVTM, ANQGSEA. The V and J ends lost 2 bases and 3 bases respectively, with 7 bases between them. The CDR3 extends over 12 amino acids. The CDR3: CSVERGYTEAFF. CDR3 nucleotides: TGCAGCGTTGAAAGAGGGTACACTGAAGCTTTCTTT.

V is TRBV14 and J is TRBJ2-1; 12 positions agree with TRBD2. Germline values: CDR1 SGHDN, CDR2 FVKESK. The V gene end was trimmed by 5 bases and the J gene end by 4 bases; junction bases not matched to a gene: 3. The CDR3 spans 15 residues. The CDR3 sequence: CASSKLAGGYNEQFF. In nucleotides, the CDR3 is TGTGCCAGCAGCAAACTAGCGGGAGGTTACAATGAGCAGTTCTTC.

This chain joins TRBV5-1 and TRBJ2-1, with 9 bases aligning to TRBD1. Trimming removed 3 bases from V and 6 bases from J; junction bases left unmatched: 10. Per germline, CDR1 SGHRS and CDR2 YFSETQ. The CDR3 is 16 amino acids. CDR3 residues: CASSSRTGVTSNEQFF. The CDR3 nucleotides are TGCGCCAGCAGCTCGCGGACAGGGGTCACCTCCAATGAGCAGTTCTTC.

The chain employs TRBV30 and TRBJ1-1; TRBD1 is a possible D gene (5 bases). The CDR3 contains 13 residues. V was cut by 0 bases and J by 6 bases, with 11 bases left in between. Germline CDR1 is GTSNPN and CDR2 is SVGIG (reference sequence). The chain's CDR3 is CAWSVDSRAEAFF. DNA of the CDR3: TGTGCCTGGAGTGTAGACAGTAGGGCTGAAGCTTTCTTT.

This clone was observed a handful of times. The chain recombines TRBV11-2 with TRBJ2-1; D might be TRBD2 (6 bases). V lost 5 bases to trimming and J lost 5 bases, with 22 bases between them. The length of the CDR3 is 17 residues. Germline CDR1 SGHAT, CDR2 FQNNGV. The CDR3 sequence: CASSLDLLSGVDNEQFF. The CDR3 DNA reads TGTGCCAGCAGCCTTGATCTCTTATCGGGGGTAGACAATGAGCAGTTCTTC.

V and J are TRBV30 and TRBJ1-3; no definite D call. The CDR3 runs 15 residues. CDR1 and CDR2 from the germline V gene are GTSNPN and SVGIG (reference sequence). Trimming stripped 6 bases from V and 0 bases from J, with 15 bases between. The CDR3 DNA sequence: TGTGCCTGCTTTAAAAGAGGAAACTCTGGAAACACCATATATTTT. Translating it yields CACFKRGNSGNTIYF.

This clone was detected a few times. The same CDR3 can be traced to other DNA sequences in this sample. V is TRBV29-1 and J is TRBJ1-1, with D unclear. The CDR3 is made up of 10 amino acids. Germline V gene lookup returns CDR1 SQVTM and CDR2 ANQGSEA. V was shortened by 4 bases and J by 1 base, with 1 base between the two germline ends. CDR3 loop: CSVGNTEAFF. The CDR3 DNA reads as TGCAGCGTTGGGAACACTGAAGCTTTCTTT. The entire variable domain, with the rest obtained from reference TRBV29-1 and TRBJ1-1, is as follows: SAVISQKPSRDICQRGTSLTIQCQVDSQVTMMFWYRQQPGQSLTLIATANQGSEATYESGFVIDKFPISRPNLTFSTLTVSNMSPEDSSIYLCSVGNTEAFFGQGTRLTVV.

The sample holds one count of this clone. V gene TRBV27 combines with J gene TRBJ1-2, with a possible D match to TRBD1 (5 bases). From germline, CDR1 is MNHEY and CDR2 SMNVEV (reference sequence). This CDR3 contains 12 residues. V lost 5 bases and J lost 4, with 8 bases in between. The CDR3 nucleotides are TGTGCCAGCAGTGACAGAGTCTATGGCTACACCTTC. It yields the protein CASSDRVYGYTF.

This clone was counted only a few times. The rearrangement links TRBV29-1 to TRBJ2-5; 10 bases are shared with TRBD2. The germline CDR1 and CDR2 sequences are SQVTM and ANQGSEA. The CDR3 runs to 14 residues. V lost 5 bases, J lost 4 bases, and 7 bases stayed unmatched. In nucleotides, the CDR3 is TGCAGCGTTCGGTTGGCTAGCGGGAGAGAGACCCAGTACTTC. Translated, it gives CSVRLASGRETQYF.

This rearrangement joins TRBV18 to TRBJ2-5; D may be TRBD2 (5 bases). The CDR3 consists of 13 residues. Germline V lookup: CDR1 KGHSH, CDR2 LQKENI. Trimming cost V 3 bases and J 4 bases, with 9 bases left between them. The CDR3 spells CASSPIRGETQYF. The CDR3 DNA sequence: TGTGCCAGCTCACCTATCCGGGGAGAGACCCAGTACTTC.

The rearrangement links TRBV6-5 to TRBJ2-3, with D unresolved. Deletions cut 7 bases from V and 2 bases from J, with 13 bases between. Germline CDR1 and CDR2: MNHEY and SVGAGI. CDR3 length equals 14 residues. CDR3 protein: CASKSLGPTDTQYF. Here the CDR3 DNA reads TGTGCCAGCAAGTCCCTAGGCCCCACAGATACGCAGTATTTT.

V gene TRBV27 combines with J gene TRBJ1-1, with D unclear. Trimming shortened V by 5 bases and J by 1 base, and 8 bases separated the two germline ends. The germline gives CDR1 MNHEY, CDR2 SMNVEV (reference sequence). CDR3 length: 13 residues. CDR3: CASSGEKNTEAFF. The CDR3 DNA follows: TGTGCCAGCAGTGGAGAAAAGAACACTGAAGCTTTCTTT.

In its sample, this clone was seen a few times. This sequence joins TRBV19 and TRBJ2-3; D is perhaps TRBD1 (6 bases). The CDR3 covers 16 residues. The V end was cut by 5 bases, the J end by 2 bases, with 17 bases between. CDR1 and CDR2 (germline): LNHDA, SQIVND (reference sequence). The CDR3 DNA follows: TGTGCCAGTAGTGTCAGGGGCCCTAGGAACACAGATACGCAGTATTTT. It translates to CASSVRGPRNTDTQYF.

This clone was detected a few times. This chain joins TRBV30 and TRBJ2-4, with 7 positions matching TRBD1. The V gene's germline CDR1 is GTSNPN and CDR2 SVGIG (reference sequence). The CDR3 is 16 amino acids. The V gene end was trimmed by 2 bases and the J gene end by 0 bases; junction bases not matched to a gene: 7. The CDR3 reads CAWSPRGRLAKNIQYF. In DNA form, the CDR3 reads TGTGCCTGGAGTCCAAGGGGGCGGCTAGCCAAAAACATTCAGTACTTC.

The table lists this clone with a few counts. The rearrangement links TRBV6-4 to TRBJ1-5; D not resolved. This CDR3 has 16 residues. V was pared by 0 bases and J by 5 bases, with 14 bases between. Germline V gene lookup returns CDR1 MRHNA and CDR2 SNTAGT. Here the CDR3 reads CASSDSIQTSHQPQHF. CDR3 sequence (DNA): TGTGCCAGCAGTGACTCAATCCAGACCAGCCATCAGCCCCAGCATTTT.

The gene calls are TRBV19 and TRBJ2-7; TRBD2 aligns across 7 bases. The CDR3 loop spans 14 amino acids. The germline V gene encodes CDR1 LNHDA and CDR2 SQIVND (reference sequence). The ends lost 5 bases at V and 5 bases at J; junction bases unmatched: 9. The CDR3 DNA reads TGTGCCAGTAGTGCCTGGGAGGGCCTCAACGAGCAGTACTTC. It encodes CASSAWEGLNEQYF.

The J gene is TRBJ2-1, the V gene TRBV7-8; no clear D. Germline assignment: CDR1 SGHVS and CDR2 FQNEAQ. The ends were cut back, 5 bases at V and 3 bases at J, with 17 bases in the middle. The CDR3 loop spans 16 amino acids. Here the CDR3 reads CASSPPGGAIYNEQFF. The CDR3 DNA reads as TGTGCCAGCAGCCCCCCCGGCGGAGCGATCTACAATGAGCAGTTCTTC.

The chain has TRBV29-1 and TRBJ2-1, with D unclear. The CDR3 length is 11 residues. V lost 4 bases, J lost 2 bases, and 3 bases lay in between. The germline CDR1 and CDR2 sequences are SQVTM and ANQGSEA. In DNA form, the CDR3 reads TGCAGCGTTGTACCCTACAATGAGCAGTTCTTC. Translated, it gives CSVVPYNEQFF.

In its sample, this clone was seen a few times. This chain links TRBV27 with TRBJ2-7, with TRBD2 matching over 7 bases. This CDR3 is built from 16 residues. V lost 0 bases to trimming and J lost 4 bases; unmatched junction nucleotides: 9. CDR1 and CDR2 from the germline V gene are MNHEY and SMNVEV (reference sequence). The DNA of the CDR3 is TGTGCCAGCAGTTTATCAGGAGGGGAGGGGATTTACGAGCAGTACTTC. This encodes CASSLSGGEGIYEQYF.

V and J are TRBV11-1 and TRBJ2-1, with TRBD1 identical over 9 bases. The CDR3 totals 15 residues. Germline CDR1 SGHAT, CDR2 FQDESV (reference sequence). J lost 1 base, V lost 8 bases, and 6 bases had no gene match. As DNA, the CDR3 is TGTGCCAGCGGACCGGGGACAGGGTCCTACAATGAGCAGTTCTTC. This codes for CASGPGTGSYNEQFF. Filled out from reference TRBV11-1 and TRBJ2-1, the complete variable domain reads EAEVAQSPRYKITEKSQAVAFWCDPISGHATLYWYRQILGQGPELLVQFQDESVVDDSQLPKDRFSAERLKGVDSTLKIQPAELGDSAMYLCASGPGTGSYNEQFFGPGTRLTVL.

The chain uses TRBV25-1 and TRBJ2-5; the D gene is possibly TRBD2 (6 bases). Germline V gene lookup returns CDR1 MGHDK and CDR2 SYGVNS. The CDR3 extends over 12 amino acids. V dropped 4 bases and J dropped 7 bases, with 10 bases sitting between them. CDR3 residues: CASSGQRVTQYF. The CDR3 DNA sequence: TGTGCCAGCAGTGGTCAGCGGGTGACCCAGTACTTC.

This clone was seen only once. The chain joins TRBV30 to TRBJ2-3; 14 nucleotides agree with TRBD2. V shed 0 bases and J 6 bases; nucleotides not matched to a gene: 8. From germline, CDR1 is GTSNPN and CDR2 SVGIG (reference sequence). The CDR3 is 17 amino acids. CDR3 DNA: TGTGCCTGGAGTGTGGCGGAGGGACTAGCGGGAGTGGATACGCAGTATTTT. It yields the protein CAWSVAEGLAGVDTQYF.

Only a few counts were recorded for this clone. This chain uses TRBV6-5 with TRBJ1-2; no definite D call. This CDR3 has 15 residues. The V gene lost 6 bases and the J gene lost 2 bases, with 16 bases spanning the gap. Germline values: CDR1 MNHEY, CDR2 SVGAGI. In DNA form, the CDR3 reads TGTGCCAGCAGCCCTACCCCGCTCAACAACTATGGCTACACCTTC. This gives the protein CASSPTPLNNYGYTF.

The chain is built from TRBV28 and TRBJ2-5; no clear D gene. CDR3 length: 15 residues. Trimming shortened V by 2 bases and J by 6 bases, and 16 bases separated the two germline ends. Per the germline V gene, CDR1 is MDHEN and CDR2 is SYDVKM. CDR3 bases: TGTGCCAGCAGTTTAACCAGGTCGATTGGAAAGACCCAGTACTTC. Translation: CASSLTRSIGKTQYF.